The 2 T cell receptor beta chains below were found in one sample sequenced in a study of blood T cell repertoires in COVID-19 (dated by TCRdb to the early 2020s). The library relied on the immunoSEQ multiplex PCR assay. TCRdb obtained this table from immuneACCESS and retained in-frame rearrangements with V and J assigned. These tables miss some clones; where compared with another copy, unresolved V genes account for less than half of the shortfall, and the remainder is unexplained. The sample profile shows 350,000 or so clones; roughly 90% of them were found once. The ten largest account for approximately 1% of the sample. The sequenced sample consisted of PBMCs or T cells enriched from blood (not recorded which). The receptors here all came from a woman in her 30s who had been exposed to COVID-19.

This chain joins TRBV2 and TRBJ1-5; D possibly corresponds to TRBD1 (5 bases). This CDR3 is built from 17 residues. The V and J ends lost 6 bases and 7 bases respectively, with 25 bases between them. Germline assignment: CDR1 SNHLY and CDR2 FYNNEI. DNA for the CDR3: TGTGCCAGCAGCCCCTCACCCCACAGGTTCCCCCGCCAGCCCCAGCATTTT. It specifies CASSPSPHRFPRQPQHF.

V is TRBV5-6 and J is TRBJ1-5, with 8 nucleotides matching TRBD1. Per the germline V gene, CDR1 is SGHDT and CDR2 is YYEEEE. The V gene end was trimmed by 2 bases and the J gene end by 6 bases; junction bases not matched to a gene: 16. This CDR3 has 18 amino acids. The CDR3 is CASSFYNFGTGLFQPQHF. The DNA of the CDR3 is TGTGCCAGCAGCTTCTATAATTTCGGGACAGGCCTTTTTCAGCCCCAGCATTTT. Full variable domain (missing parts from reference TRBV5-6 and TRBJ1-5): DAGVTQSPTHLIKTRGQQVTLRCSPKSGHDTVSWYQQALGQGPQFIFQYYEEEERQRGNFPDRFSGHQFPNYSSELNVNALLLGDSALYLCASSFYNFGTGLFQPQHFGDGTRLSIL.